These 6 T cell receptor beta chains were sequenced from one sample in a study of OX40 agonist ivuxolimab in advanced cancers. Sequencing used immunoSEQ multiplex PCR; TCRdb keeps in-frame clones, though not all of them. Among around 40,000 clones listed, about four fifths were seen once. The material sequenced was CD4+ or CD8+ T cells sorted from blood, taken in a trial of the OX40 agonist ivuxolimab. These receptors were obtained from an adult with an advanced solid tumor such as melanoma, head and neck, liver or kidney cancer.

This clone was seen only a few times. The chain employs TRBV6-1 and TRBJ1-6; the D is unclear. Germline values: CDR1 MNHNS, CDR2 SASEGT. The CDR3 runs 12 residues. The V gene lost 0 bases and the J gene lost 10 bases, with 4 bases spanning the gap. The CDR3 DNA reads as TGTGCCAGCAGTGAAGCGTCCTCACCCCTCCACTTT. Protein sequence: CASSEASSPLHF.

The V call is TRBV20-1, the J call TRBJ1-1; no firm D call. V was cut by 6 bases and J by 7 bases, with 12 bases left in between. The CDR3 runs to 11 residues. The V gene's germline CDR1 is DFQATT and CDR2 SNEGSKA (reference sequence). The CDR3 reads CSARRTLEAFF. The CDR3 DNA sequence: TGCAGTGCCCGGAGGACGCTTGAAGCTTTCTTT.

This chain joins TRBV28 and TRBJ2-1; TRBD1 matches at 8 bases. The CDR3 is 15 amino acids. Germline trimming cut 4 bases from V and 4 bases from J; bases unmatched to any gene: 6. Germline lookup yields CDR1 MDHEN and CDR2 SYDVKM. The CDR3 is CASSSDRGSYNEQFF. CDR3 bases: TGTGCCAGCAGTTCCGACAGGGGCTCTTACAATGAGCAGTTCTTC.

The gene calls are TRBV7-9 and TRBJ1-3; no clear D gene. The CDR3 is 12 amino acids. CDR1 is SEHNR and CDR2 is FQNEAQ in the germline V gene (reference sequence). V was shortened by 1 base and J by 7 bases, with 5 bases between the two germline ends. The CDR3 nucleotides read TGTGCCAGCAGCTTAGAGGCGAACACCATATATTTT. The encoded protein is CASSLEANTIYF.

The chain carries TRBV5-6 and TRBJ2-1, with D possibly TRBD1 on 6 matching bases. Trimming removed 1 base at V and 6 bases at J, with 11 bases between. The germline CDR1 and CDR2 sequences are SGHDT and YYEEEE. This CDR3 comprises 14 residues. CDR3 in DNA: TGTGCCAGCAGCTTGTGGGACACGCTCAATGAGCAGTTCTTC. Its protein product is CASSLWDTLNEQFF.

CDR3 residues: CASSESATEKLFF. The CDR3 DNA is TGTGCCAGCAGTGAATCTGCAACTGAAAAACTGTTTTTT. This rearrangement joins TRBV25-1 to TRBJ1-4; D is ambiguous. Germline V gives CDR1 MGHDK, CDR2 SYGVNS. V lost 1 base, J lost 7 bases, and 7 bases lay in between. The CDR3 is made up of 13 amino acids.